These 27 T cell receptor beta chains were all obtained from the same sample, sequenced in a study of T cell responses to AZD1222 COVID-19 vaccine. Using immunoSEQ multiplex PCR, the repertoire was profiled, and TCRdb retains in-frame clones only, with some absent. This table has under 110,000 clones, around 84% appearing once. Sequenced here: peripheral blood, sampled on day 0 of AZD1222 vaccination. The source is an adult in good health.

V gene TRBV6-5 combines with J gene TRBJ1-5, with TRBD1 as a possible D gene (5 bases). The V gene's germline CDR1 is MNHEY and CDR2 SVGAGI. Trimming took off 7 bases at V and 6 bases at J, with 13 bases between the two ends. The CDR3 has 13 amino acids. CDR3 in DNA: TGTGCCAGCACCACACAGGCCGGTCAGCCCCAGCATTTT. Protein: CASTTQAGQPQHF.

The CDR3 is CASSQPPGQGLYNEQFF. The CDR3 nucleotides read TGTGCCAGCAGCCAGCCCCCGGGACAGGGACTCTACAATGAGCAGTTCTTC. This rearrangement joins TRBV4-2 to TRBJ2-1, with 9 bases aligning to TRBD1. The trim removed 3 bases at V and 3 bases at J, leaving 9 bases unmatched. The CDR3 has 17 amino acids. In germline, CDR1 is LGHNA, CDR2 YNFKEQ.

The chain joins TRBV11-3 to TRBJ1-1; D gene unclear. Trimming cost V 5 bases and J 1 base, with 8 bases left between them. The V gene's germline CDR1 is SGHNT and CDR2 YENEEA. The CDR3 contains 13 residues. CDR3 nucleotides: TGTGCCAGCAGCATACGAGAGAACACTGAAGCTTTCTTT. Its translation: CASSIRENTEAFF.

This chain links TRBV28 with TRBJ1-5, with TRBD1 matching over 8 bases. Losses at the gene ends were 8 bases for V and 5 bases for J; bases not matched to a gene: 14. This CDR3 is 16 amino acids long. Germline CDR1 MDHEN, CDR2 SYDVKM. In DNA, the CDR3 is TGTGCCAGCCTTTGGGGGGCAGGGGGCTCGCATCAGCCCCAGCATTTT. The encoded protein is CASLWGAGGSHQPQHF.

The CDR3 here is CASSLRGSTYNEQFF. CDR3 nucleotide sequence: TGTGCCAGCAGCTTGAGGGGGAGCACCTACAATGAGCAGTTCTTC. This rearrangement joins TRBV7-9 to TRBJ2-1; a possible D gene is TRBD1 (6 bases). Germline assignment: CDR1 SEHNR and CDR2 FQNEAQ (reference sequence). The CDR3 is made up of 15 amino acids. V lost 3 bases and J 2 bases, leaving 11 bases between the germline ends.

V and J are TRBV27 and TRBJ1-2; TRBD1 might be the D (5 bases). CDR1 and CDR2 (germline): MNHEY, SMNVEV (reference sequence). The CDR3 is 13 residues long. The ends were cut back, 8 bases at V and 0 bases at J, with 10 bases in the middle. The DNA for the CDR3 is TGTGCCAGCTCCCGGGGGACTAACTATGGCTACACCTTC. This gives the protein CASSRGTNYGYTF.

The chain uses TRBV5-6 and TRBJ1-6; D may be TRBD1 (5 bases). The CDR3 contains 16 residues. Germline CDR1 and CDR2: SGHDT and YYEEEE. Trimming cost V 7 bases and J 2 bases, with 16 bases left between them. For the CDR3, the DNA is TGTGCCAGCGAGCTTGGGGGTGGCACCTATAATTCACCCCTCCACTTT. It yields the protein CASELGGGTYNSPLHF.

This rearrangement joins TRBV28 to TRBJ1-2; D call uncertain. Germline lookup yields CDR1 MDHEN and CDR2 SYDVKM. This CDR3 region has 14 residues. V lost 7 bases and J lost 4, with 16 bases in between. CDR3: CASTEAESVYGYTF. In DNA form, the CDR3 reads TGTGCCAGCACCGAGGCCGAGTCCGTCTATGGCTACACCTTC.

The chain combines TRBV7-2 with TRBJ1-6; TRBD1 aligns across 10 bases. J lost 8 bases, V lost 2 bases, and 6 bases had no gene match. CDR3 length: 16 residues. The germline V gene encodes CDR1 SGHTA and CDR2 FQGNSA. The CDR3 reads CASSLRNDRGHSPLHF. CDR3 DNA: TGTGCCAGCAGCTTACGGAACGACAGGGGGCATTCACCCCTCCACTTT.

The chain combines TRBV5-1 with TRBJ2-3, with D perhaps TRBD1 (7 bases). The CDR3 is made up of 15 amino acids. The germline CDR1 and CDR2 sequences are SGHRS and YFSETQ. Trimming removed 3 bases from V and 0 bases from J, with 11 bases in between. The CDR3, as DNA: TGCGCCAGCAGCTGGGGGGACAGTAGCACAGATACGCAGTATTTT. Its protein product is CASSWGDSSTDTQYF.

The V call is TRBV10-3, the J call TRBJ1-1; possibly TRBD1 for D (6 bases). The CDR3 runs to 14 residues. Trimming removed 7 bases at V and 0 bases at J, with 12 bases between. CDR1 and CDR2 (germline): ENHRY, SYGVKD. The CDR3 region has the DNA TGTGCCATCAAGGGGGGGGCGTTGAACACTGAAGCTTTCTTT. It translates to CAIKGGALNTEAFF.

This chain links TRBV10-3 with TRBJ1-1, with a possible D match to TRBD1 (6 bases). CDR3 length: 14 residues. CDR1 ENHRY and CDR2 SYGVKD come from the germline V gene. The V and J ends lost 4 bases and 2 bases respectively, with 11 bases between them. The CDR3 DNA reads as TGTGCCATCAGTGGAGTGGGGGCAAACACTGAAGCTTTCTTT. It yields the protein CAISGVGANTEAFF.

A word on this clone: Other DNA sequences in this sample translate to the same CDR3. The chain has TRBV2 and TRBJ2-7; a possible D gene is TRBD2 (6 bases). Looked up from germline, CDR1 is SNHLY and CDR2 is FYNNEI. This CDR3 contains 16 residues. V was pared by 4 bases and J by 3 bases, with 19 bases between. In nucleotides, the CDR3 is TGTGCCAGCAGTGGGGCCCAGCGCGGGAATTTCTACGAGCAGTACTTC. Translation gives CASSGAQRGNFYEQYF.

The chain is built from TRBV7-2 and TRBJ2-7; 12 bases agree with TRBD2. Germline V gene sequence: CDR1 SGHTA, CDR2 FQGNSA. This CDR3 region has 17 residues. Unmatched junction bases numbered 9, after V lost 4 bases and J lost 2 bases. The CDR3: CASSSRGGLAGTYEQYF. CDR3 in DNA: TGTGCCAGCAGCTCGAGGGGGGGACTAGCGGGCACCTACGAGCAGTACTTC.

The CDR3 coding sequence is TGTGCCAGCAAGGGCCCCGGGGTATCCACCGGGGAGCTGTTTTTT. Translation gives CASKGPGVSTGELFF. This sequence joins TRBV7-3 and TRBJ2-2; possibly TRBD2 for D (5 bases). Germline lookup yields CDR1 SGHTA and CDR2 FQGTGA. The V end was cut by 7 bases, the J end by 4 bases, with 16 bases between. The CDR3 is made up of 15 amino acids.

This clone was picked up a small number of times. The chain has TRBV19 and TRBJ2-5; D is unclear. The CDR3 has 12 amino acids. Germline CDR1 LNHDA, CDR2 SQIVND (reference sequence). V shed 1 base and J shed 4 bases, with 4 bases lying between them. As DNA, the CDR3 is TGTGCCAGTAGTATAGGGGGAGAGACCCAGTACTTC. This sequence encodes CASSIGGETQYF.

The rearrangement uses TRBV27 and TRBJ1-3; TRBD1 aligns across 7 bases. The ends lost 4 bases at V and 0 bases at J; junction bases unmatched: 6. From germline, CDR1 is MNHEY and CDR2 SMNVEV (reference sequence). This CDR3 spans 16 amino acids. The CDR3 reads CASSSGQSLSGNTIYF. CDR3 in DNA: TGTGCCAGCAGTTCGGGACAGAGTCTCTCTGGAAACACCATATATTTT.

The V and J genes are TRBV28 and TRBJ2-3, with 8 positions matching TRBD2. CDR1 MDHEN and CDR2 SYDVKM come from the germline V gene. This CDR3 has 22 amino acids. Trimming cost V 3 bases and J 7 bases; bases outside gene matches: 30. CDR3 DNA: TGTGCCAGCAGTTTTTTATTTATGGTGGCAGCACCGGGACTAGTGGCGGCAAATACGCAGTATTTT. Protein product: CASSFLFMVAAPGLVAANTQYF.

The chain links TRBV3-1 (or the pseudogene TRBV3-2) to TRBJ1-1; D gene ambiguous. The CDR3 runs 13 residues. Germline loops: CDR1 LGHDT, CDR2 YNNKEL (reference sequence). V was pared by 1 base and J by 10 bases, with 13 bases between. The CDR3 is CASSQGGGPGAFF. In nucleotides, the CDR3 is TGTGCCAGCAGCCAAGGGGGTGGGCCGGGAGCTTTCTTT.

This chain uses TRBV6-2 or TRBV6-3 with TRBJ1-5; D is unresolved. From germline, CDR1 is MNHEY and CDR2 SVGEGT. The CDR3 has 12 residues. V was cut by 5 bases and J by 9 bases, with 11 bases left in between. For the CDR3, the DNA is TGTGCCAGCAGTGCCCTTGATCTGCCCCAGCATTTT. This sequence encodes CASSALDLPQHF.

The CDR3 DNA reads TGTGCCAGCAGCGACTTCCGACAGGGTTCTAATTCACCCCTCCACTTT. Its protein product is CASSDFRQGSNSPLHF. The chain is built from TRBV5-4 and TRBJ1-6; TRBD1 matches 7 bases. Germline-derived CDR1 and CDR2 are SGHNT and YYREEE (reference sequence). The V segment lost 4 bases and the J segment 6 bases; nucleotides outside the gene matches: 10. The CDR3 has 16 residues.

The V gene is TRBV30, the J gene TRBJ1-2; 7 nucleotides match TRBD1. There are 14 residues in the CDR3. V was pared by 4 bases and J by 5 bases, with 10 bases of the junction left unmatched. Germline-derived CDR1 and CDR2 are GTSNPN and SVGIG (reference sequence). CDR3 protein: CAWTPERTGYGYTF. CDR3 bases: TGTGCCTGGACCCCTGAGCGGACAGGATATGGCTACACCTTC.

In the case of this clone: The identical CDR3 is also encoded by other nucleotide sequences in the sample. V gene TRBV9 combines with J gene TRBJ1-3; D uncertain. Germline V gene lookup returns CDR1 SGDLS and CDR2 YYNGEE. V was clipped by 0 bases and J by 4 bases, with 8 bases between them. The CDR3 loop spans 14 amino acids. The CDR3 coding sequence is TGTGCCAGCAGCGTAGCTACAGCGGGAAACACCATATATTTT. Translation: CASSVATAGNTIYF.

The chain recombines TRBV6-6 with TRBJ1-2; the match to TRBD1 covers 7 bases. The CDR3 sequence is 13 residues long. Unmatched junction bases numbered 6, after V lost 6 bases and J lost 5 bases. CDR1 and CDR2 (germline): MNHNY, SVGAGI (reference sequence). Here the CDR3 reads CASREGASYGYTF. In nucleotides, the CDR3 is TGTGCCAGCAGAGAGGGGGCATCGTATGGCTACACCTTC.

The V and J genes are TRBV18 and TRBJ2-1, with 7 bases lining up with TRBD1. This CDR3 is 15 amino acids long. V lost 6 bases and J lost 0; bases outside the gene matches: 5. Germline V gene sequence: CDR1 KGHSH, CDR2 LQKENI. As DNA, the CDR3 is TGTGCCAGCTCCCCGGGACAGAGCTCCTACAATGAGCAGTTCTTC. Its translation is CASSPGQSSYNEQFF.

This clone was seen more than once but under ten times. The CDR3 bases are TGTGCCAGCAGTTACTCGGTTAGCGGGAGGCTCCACGAGCAGTACTTC. This encodes CASSYSVSGRLHEQYF. The V gene is TRBV6-5, the J gene TRBJ2-7; the match to TRBD2 covers 10 bases. The CDR3 runs to 16 residues. The germline CDR1 and CDR2 sequences are MNHEY and SVGAGI. V lost 0 bases and J lost 5; bases outside the gene matches: 7.

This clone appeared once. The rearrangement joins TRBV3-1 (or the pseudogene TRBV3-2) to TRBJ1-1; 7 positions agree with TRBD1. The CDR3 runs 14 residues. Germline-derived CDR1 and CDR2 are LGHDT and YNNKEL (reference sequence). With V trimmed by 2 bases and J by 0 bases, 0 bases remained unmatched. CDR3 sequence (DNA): TGTGCCAGCAGCCAAACAGGGGTGAACACTGAAGCTTTCTTT. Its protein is CASSQTGVNTEAFF.